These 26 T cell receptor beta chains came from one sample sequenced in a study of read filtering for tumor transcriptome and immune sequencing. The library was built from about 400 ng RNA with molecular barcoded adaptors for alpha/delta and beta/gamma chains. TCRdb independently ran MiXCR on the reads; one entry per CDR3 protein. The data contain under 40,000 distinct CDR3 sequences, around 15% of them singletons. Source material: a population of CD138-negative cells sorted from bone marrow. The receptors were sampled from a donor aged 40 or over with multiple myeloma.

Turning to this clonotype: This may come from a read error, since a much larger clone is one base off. The DNA of the CDR3 is TGCGTCAGCAGCCAAGAGCCGGGCCGGGATGGCTACACCTTC. Protein sequence: CVSSQEPGRDGYTF. The chain couples TRBV4-1 to TRBJ1-2; D is undetermined. There are 14 residues in the CDR3. Germline V gives CDR1 MGHRA, CDR2 YSYEKL.

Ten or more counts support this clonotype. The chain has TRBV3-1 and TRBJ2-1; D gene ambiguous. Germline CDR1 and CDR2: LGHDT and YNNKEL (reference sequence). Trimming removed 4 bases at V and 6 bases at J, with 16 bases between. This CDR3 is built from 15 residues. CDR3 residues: CASSLRLVGSNEQFF. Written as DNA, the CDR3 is TGTGCCAGCAGCCTCCGCCTGGTGGGTAGCAATGAGCAGTTCTTC.

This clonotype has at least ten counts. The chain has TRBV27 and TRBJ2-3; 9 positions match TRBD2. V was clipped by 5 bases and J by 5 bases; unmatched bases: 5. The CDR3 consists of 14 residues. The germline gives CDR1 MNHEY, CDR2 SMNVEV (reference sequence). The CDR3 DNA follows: TGTGCCAGCAGTGGGCGGGGGGGCTTAGATACGCAGTATTTT. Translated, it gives CASSGRGGLDTQYF.

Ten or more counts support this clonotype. Written as DNA, the CDR3 is TGTGCCACCAGTGAGTCCTCTTGGGGCGCGAACACCGGGGAGCTGTTTTTT. This sequence encodes CATSESSWGANTGELFF. The V and J genes are TRBV24-1 and TRBJ2-2, with D possibly being TRBD1 (5 bases). Germline lookup yields CDR1 KGHDR and CDR2 SFDVKD. The CDR3 consists of 17 residues. V was trimmed by 4 bases and J by 0 bases, leaving 14 bases between them.

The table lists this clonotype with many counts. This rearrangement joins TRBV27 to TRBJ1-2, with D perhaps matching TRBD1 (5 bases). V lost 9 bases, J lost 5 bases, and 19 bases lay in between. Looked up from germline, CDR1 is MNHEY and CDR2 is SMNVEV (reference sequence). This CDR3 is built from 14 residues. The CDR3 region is CASHGGDGGYGYTF. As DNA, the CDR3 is TGTGCCAGTCACGGAGGGGACGGCGGTTATGGCTACACCTTC.

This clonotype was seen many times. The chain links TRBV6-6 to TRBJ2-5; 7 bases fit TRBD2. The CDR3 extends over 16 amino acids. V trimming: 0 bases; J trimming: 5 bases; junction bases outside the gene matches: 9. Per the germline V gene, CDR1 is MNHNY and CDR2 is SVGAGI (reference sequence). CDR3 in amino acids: CASSYSIAGGGETQYF. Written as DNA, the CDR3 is TGTGCCAGCAGTTACTCGATAGCGGGCGGAGGGGAGACCCAGTACTTC.

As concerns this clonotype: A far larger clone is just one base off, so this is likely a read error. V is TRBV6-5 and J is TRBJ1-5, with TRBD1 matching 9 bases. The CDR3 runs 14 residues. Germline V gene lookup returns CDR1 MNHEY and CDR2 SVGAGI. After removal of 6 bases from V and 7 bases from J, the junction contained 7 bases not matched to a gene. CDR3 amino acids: CASRPGTGYQPQHF. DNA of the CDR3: TGTGCCAGCAGACCCGGGACAGGGTACCAGCCCCAGCATTTT.

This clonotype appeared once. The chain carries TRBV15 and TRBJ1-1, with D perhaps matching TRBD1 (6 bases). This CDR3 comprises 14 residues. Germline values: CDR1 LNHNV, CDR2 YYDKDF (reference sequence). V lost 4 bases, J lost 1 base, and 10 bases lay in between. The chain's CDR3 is CATSTRDKNTEAFF. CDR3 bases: TGTGCCACCAGCACGCGGGACAAGAACACTGAAGCTTTCTTT.

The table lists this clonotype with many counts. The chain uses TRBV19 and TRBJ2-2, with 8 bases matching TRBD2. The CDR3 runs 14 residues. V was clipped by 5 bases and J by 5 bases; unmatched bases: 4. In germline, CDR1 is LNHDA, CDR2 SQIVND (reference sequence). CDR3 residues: CASSGLAGTGELFF. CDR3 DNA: TGTGCCAGTAGTGGACTAGCAGGGACCGGGGAGCTGTTTTTT.

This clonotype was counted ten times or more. CDR3 DNA sequence: TGCGCCAGCAGCTTAAGTTCCGGGGGTGACGAGCAGTACTTC. Protein: CASSLSSGGDEQYF. The J gene is TRBJ2-7, the V gene TRBV5-1; TRBD2 might be the D (6 bases). In germline, CDR1 is SGHRS, CDR2 YFSETQ. The germline V and J ends were trimmed by 2 bases and 5 bases, with 14 bases remaining between them. The CDR3 has 14 amino acids.

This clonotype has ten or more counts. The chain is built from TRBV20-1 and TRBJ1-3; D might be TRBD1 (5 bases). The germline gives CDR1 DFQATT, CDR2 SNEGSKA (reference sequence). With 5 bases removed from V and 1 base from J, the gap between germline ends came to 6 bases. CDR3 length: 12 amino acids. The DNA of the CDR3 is TGCAGTGCTGGGGCATCTGGAAACACCATATATTTT. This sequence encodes CSAGASGNTIYF.

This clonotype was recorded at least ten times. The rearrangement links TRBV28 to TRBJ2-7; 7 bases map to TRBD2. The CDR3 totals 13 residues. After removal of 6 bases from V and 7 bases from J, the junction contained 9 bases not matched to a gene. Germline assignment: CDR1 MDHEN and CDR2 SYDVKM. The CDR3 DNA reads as TGTGCCAGCAGCCCGGGGGGACTACGAGAGCAGTACTTC. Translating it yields CASSPGGLREQYF.

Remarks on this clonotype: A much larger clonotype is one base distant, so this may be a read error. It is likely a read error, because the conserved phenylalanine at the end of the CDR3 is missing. DNA for the CDR3: TGTGCCAGCAGCGTAGGAGGGACGGTGAATGAAAAACTGTTTGTT. Encoded protein: CASSVGGTVNEKLFV. V is TRBV9 and J is TRBJ1-4; possibly TRBD1 for D (5 bases). V was clipped by 0 bases and J by 5 bases, with 11 bases between them. Germline CDR1 is SGDLS and CDR2 is YYNGEE. The CDR3 runs to 15 residues.

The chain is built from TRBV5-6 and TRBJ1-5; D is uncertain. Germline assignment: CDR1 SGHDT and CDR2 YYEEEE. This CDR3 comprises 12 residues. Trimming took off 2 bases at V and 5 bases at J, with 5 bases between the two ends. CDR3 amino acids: CASSLADQPQHF. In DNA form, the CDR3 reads TGTGCCAGCAGCTTAGCCGATCAGCCCCAGCATTTT.

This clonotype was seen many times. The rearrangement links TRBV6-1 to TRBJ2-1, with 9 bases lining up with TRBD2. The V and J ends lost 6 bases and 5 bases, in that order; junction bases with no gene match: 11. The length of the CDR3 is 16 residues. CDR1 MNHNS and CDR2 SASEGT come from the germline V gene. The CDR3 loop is CASRDFKRGAHNEQFF. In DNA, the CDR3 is TGTGCCAGCAGGGACTTTAAGCGGGGGGCCCACAATGAGCAGTTCTTC.

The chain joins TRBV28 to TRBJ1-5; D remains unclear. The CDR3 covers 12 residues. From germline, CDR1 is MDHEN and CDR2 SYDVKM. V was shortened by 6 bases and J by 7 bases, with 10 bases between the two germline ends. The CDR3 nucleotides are TGTGCCAGCAGATTACCTTACCAGCCCCAGCATTTT. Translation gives CASRLPYQPQHF.

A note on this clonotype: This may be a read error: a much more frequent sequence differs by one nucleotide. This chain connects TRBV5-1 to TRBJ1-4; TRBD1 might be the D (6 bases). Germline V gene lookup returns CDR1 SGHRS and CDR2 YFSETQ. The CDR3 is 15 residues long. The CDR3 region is CASREGGRGNEKRFF. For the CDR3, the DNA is TGCGCCAGCAGAGAAGGGGGGCGCGGTAATGAAAAACGGTTTTTT.

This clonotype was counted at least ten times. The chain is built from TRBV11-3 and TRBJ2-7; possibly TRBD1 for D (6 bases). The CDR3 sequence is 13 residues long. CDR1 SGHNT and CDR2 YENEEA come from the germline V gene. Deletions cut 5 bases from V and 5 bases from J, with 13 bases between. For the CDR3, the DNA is TGTGCCAGCAGCCCGGGACAATCCCACGAGCAGTACTTC. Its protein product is CASSPGQSHEQYF. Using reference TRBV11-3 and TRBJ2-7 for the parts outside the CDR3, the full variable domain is EAGVVQSPRYKIIEKKQPVAFWCNPISGHNTLYWYLQNLGQGPELLIRYENEEAVDDSQLPKDRFSAERLKGVDSTLKIQPAELGDSAVYLCASSPGQSHEQYFGPGTRLTVT.

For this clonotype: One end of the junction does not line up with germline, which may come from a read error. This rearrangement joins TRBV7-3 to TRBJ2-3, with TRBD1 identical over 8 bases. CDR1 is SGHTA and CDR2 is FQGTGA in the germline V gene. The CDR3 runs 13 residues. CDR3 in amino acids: CASSMDRADTQYF. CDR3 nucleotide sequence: TGCGCCAGCAGCATGGACAGGGCAGATACGCAGTACTTT.

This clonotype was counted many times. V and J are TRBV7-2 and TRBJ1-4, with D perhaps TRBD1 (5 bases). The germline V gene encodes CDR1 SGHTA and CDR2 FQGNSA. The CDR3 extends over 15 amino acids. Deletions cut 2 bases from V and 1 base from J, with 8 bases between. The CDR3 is CASSLLGQTNEKLFF. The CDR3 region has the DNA TGTGCCAGCAGCTTACTCGGACAAACTAATGAAAAACTGTTTTTT. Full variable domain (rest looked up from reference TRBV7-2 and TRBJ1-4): GAGVSQSPSNKVTEKGKDVELRCDPISGHTALYWYRQSLGQGLEFLIYFQGNSAPDKSGLPSDRFSAERTGGSVSTLTIQRTQQEDSAVYLCASSLLGQTNEKLFFGSGTQLSVL.

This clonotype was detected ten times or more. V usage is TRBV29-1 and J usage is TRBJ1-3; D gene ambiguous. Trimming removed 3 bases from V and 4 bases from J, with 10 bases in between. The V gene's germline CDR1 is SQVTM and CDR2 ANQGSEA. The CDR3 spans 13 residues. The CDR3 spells CSVDVSQGNTIYF. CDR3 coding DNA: TGCAGCGTTGATGTCTCCCAAGGAAACACCATATATTTT. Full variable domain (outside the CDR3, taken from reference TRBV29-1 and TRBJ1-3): SAVISQKPSRDICQRGTSLTIQCQVDSQVTMMFWYRQQPGQSLTLIATANQGSEATYESGFVIDKFPISRPNLTFSTLTVSNMSPEDSSIYLCSVDVSQGNTIYFGEGSWLTVV.

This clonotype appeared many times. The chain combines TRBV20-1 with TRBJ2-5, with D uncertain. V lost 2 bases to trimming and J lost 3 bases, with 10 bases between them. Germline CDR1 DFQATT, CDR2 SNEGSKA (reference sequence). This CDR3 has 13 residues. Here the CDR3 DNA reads TGCAGTGCTAGATGGGCAGAAAAAGAGACCCAGTACTTC. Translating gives CSARWAEKETQYF.

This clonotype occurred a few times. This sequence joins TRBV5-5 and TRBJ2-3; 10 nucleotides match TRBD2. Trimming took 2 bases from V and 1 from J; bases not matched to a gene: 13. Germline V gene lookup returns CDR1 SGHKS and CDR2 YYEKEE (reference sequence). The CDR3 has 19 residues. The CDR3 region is CASSLSLAGGLKGTDTQYF. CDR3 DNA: TGTGCCAGCAGCTTATCCTTAGCGGGGGGCTTGAAGGGCACAGATACGCAGTATTTT.

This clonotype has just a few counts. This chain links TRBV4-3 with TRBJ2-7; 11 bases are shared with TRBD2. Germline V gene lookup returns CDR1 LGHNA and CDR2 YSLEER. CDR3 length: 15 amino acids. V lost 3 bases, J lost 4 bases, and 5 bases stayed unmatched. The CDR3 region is CASSQGLADTYEQYF. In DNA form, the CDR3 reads TGCGCCAGCAGCCAGGGACTAGCGGATACTTACGAGCAGTACTTC.

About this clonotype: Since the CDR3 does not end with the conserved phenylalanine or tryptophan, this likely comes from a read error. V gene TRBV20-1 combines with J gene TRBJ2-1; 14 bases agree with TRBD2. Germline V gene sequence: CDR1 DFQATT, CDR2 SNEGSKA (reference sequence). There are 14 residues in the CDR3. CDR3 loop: CGASGTSGGREQFL. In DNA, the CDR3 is TGCGGTGCCTCCGGGACTAGCGGGGGTAGGGAGCAGTTCCTC.

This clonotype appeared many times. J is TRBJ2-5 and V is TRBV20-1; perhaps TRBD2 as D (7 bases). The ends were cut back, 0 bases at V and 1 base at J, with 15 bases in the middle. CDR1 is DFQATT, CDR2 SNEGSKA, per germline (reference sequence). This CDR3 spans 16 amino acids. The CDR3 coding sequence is TGCAGTGCTAGAGATTGGGGGGGGCGGTTCCAAGAGACCCAGTACTTC. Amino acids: CSARDWGGRFQETQYF.